Reported below is one TCR beta chain. Antigen: not known. Primers: 60 Vbeta forward and 13 Jbeta reverse. Produced via immunoSEQ multiplex PCR; TCRdb's table is partial and in-frame only. The sample shows about 150,000 clones, 76% of them seen only once. The sample originates from a study of cytomegalovirus exposure and HLA in healthy donors. Study results and limitations: A later analysis linked a missense variant in DCLRE1C to the trimming of TCR beta V and J genes. Excluded: some indistinguishable V segments such as TRBV6-2 and TRBV6-3. What was likely a sequencing artifact was a cluster of highly shared sequence variants.

The germline gives CDR1 SGHTS, CDR2 YDEGEE. The V end lost 2 bases, the J end lost 4 bases, and 10 bases lay between the germline ends. The CDR3 runs to 15 residues. This sequence originates from a woman aged 40 to 50 in good health and CMV-seronegative. The sample was PBMCs. V is TRBV5-8 and J is TRBJ2-6; a possible D gene is TRBD1 (6 bases). The CDR3 bases are TGTGCCAGCAGCTTCACAGGGTCCGGGGCCAACGTCCTGACTTTC. This gives the protein CASSFTGSGANVLTF.